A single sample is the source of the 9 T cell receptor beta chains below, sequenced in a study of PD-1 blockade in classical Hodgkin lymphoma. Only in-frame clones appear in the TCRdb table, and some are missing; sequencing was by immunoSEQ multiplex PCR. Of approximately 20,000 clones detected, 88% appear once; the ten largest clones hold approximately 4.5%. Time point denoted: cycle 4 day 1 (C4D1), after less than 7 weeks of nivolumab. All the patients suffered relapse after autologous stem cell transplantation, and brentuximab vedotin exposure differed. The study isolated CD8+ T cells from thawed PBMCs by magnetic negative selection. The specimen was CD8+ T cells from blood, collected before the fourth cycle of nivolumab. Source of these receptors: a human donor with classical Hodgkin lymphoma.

CDR3 sequence (DNA): TGTGCCAGCAGTTACGGGGGGACAGCCTATGGCTACACCTTC. Translation: CASSYGGTAYGYTF. The chain carries TRBV6-5 and TRBJ1-2, with 7 positions matching TRBD1. This CDR3 is 14 amino acids long. After removal of 2 bases from V and 4 bases from J, the junction contained 4 bases not matched to a gene. From germline, CDR1 is MNHEY and CDR2 SVGAGI.

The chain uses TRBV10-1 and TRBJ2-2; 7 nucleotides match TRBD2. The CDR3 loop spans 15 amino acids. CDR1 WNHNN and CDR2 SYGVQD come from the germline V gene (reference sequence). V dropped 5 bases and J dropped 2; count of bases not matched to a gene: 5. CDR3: CASSRGLGNTGELFF. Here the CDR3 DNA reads TGCGCCAGCAGTCGAGGACTAGGTAACACCGGGGAGCTGTTTTTT.

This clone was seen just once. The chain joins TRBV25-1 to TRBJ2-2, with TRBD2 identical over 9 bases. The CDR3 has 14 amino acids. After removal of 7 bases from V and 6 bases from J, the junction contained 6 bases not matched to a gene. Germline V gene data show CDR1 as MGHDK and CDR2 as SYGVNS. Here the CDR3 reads CASNVAGGPGELFF. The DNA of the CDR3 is TGTGCCAGCAATGTGGCGGGAGGGCCCGGGGAGCTGTTTTTT. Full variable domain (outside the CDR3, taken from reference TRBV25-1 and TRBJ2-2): EADIYQTPRYLVIGTGKKITLECSQTMGHDKMYWYQQDPGMELHLIHYSYGVNSTEKGDLSSESTVSRIRTEHFPLTLESARPSHTSQYLCASNVAGGPGELFFGEGSRLTVL.

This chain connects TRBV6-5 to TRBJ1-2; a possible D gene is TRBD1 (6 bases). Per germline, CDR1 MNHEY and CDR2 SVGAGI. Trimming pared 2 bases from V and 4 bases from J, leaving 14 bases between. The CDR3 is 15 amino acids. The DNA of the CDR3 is TGTGCCAGCAGTTACACTCCACAGGGTAGCTATGGCTACACCTTC. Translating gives CASSYTPQGSYGYTF.

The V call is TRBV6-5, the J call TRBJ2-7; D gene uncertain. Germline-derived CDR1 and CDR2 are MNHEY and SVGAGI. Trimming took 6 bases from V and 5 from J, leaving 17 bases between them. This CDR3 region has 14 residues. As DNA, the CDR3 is TGTGCCAGCAGCCCTATTGGCTGGGCCAACGAGCAGTACTTC. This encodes CASSPIGWANEQYF.

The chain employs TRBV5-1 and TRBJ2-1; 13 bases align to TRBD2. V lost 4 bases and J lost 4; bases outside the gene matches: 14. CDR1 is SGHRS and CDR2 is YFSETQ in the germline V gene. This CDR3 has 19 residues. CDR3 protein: CASSPGLAGARIIYNEQFF. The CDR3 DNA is TGCGCCAGCAGCCCTGGACTAGCGGGAGCCCGAATTATATACAATGAGCAGTTCTTC.

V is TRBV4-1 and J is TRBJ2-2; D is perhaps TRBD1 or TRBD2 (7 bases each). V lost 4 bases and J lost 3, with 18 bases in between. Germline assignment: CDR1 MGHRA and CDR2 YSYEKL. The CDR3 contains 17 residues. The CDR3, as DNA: TGCGCCAGCAGCCTACACCCAGGGGGGGATGACACCGGGGAGCTGTTTTTT. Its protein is CASSLHPGGDDTGELFF.

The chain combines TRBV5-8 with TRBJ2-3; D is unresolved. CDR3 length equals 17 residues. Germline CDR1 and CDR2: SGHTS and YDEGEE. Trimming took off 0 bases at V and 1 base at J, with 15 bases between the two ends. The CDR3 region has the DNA TGTGCCAGCAGCTTGGGGTTGGCGGCTGGGGGCACAGATACGCAGTATTTT. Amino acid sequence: CASSLGLAAGGTDTQYF.

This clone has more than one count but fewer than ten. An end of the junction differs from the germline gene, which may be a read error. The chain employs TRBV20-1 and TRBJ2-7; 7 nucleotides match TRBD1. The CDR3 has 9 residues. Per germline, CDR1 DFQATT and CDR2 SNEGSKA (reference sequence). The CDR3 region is CSAAGTASF. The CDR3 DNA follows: TGCAGTGCTGCCGGGACAGCCTCCTTC.